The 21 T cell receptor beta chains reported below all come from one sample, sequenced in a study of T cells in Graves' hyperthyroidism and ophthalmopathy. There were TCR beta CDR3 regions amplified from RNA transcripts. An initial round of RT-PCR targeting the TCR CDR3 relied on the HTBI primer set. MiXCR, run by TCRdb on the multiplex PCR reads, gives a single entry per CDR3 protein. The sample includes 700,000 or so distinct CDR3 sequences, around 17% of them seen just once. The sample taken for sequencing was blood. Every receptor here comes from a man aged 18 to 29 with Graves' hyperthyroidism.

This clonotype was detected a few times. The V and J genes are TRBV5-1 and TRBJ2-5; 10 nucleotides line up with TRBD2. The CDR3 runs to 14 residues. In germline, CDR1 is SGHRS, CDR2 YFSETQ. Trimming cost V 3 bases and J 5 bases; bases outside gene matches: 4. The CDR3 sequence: CASSSPSGSETQYF. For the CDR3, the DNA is TGCGCCAGCAGCTCCCCTAGCGGGAGTGAGACCCAGTACTTC.

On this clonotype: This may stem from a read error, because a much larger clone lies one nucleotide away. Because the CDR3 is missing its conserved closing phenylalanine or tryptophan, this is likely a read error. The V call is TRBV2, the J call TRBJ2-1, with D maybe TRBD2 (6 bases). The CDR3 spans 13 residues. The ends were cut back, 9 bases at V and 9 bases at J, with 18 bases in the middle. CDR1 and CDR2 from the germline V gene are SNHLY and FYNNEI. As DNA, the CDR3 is TGTGCCAGGGGGGGAGCCCTCGATCCTGAGCAGTTCCTC. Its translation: CARGGALDPEQFL.

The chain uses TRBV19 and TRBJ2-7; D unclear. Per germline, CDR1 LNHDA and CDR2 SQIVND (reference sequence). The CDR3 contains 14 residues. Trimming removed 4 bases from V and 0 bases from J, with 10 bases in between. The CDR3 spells CASSKTFHSYEQYF. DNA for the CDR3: TGTGCCAGTAGTAAGACATTTCACTCCTACGAGCAGTACTTC. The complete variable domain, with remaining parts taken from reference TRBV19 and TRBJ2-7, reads DGGITQSPKYLFRKEGQNVTLSCEQNLNHDAMYWYRQDPGQGLRLIYYSQIVNDFQKGDIAEGYSVSREKKESFPLTVTSAQKNPTAFYLCASSKTFHSYEQYFGPGTRLTVT.

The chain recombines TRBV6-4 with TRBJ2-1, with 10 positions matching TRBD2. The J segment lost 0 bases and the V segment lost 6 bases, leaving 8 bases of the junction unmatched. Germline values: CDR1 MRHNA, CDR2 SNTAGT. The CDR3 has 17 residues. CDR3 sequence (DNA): TGTGCCAGCAGCCCCGGGACTAGCGCTAGCTCCTACAATGAGCAGTTCTTC. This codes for CASSPGTSASSYNEQFF.

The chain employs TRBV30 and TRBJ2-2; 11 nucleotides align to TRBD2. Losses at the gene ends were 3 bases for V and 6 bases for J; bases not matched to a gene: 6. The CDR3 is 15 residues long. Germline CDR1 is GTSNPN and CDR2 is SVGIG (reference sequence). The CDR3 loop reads CAWRGGLAGAGELFF. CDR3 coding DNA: TGTGCCTGGAGGGGCGGACTAGCGGGTGCCGGGGAGCTGTTTTTT.

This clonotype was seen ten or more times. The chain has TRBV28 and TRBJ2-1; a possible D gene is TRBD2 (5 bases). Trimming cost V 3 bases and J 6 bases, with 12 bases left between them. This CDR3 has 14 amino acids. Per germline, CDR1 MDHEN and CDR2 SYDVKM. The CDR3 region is CASSLRATVNEQFF. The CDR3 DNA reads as TGTGCCAGCAGTTTGAGGGCGACGGTCAATGAGCAGTTCTTC.

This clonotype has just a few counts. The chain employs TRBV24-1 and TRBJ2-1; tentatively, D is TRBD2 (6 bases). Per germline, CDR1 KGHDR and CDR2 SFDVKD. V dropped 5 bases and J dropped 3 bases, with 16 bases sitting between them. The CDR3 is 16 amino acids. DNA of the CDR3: TGTGCCACCAGTGCCGGGACTTCTACTGACTACAATGAGCAGTTCTTC. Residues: CATSAGTSTDYNEQFF.

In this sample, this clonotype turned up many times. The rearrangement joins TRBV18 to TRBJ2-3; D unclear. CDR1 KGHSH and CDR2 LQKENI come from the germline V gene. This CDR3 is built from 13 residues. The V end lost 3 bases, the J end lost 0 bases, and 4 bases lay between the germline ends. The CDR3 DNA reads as TGTGCCAGCTCACCCTTTAGCACAGATACGCAGTATTTT. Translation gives CASSPFSTDTQYF.

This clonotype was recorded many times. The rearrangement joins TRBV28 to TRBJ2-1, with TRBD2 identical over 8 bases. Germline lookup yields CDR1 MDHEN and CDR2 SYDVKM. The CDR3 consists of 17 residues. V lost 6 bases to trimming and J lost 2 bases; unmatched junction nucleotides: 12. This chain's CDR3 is CASRPPGSGAPYNEQFF. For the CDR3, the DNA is TGTGCCAGCAGGCCTCCCGGTAGCGGGGCCCCCTACAATGAGCAGTTCTTC.

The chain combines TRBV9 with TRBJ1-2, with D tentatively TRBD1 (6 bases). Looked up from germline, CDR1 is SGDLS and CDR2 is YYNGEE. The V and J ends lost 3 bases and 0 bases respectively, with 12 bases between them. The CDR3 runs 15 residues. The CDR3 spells CASSAHRATNYGYTF. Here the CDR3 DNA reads TGTGCCAGCAGCGCCCACAGGGCTACTAACTATGGCTACACCTTC. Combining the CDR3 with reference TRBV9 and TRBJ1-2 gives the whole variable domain DSGVTQTPKHLITATGQRVTLRCSPRSGDLSVYWYQQSLDQGLQFLIQYYNGEERAKGNILERFSAQQFPDLHSELNLSSLELGDSALYFCASSAHRATNYGYTFGSGTRLTVV.

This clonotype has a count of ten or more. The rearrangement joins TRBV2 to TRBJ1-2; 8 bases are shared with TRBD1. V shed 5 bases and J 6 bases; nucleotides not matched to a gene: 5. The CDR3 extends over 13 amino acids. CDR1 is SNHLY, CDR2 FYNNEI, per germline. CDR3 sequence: CASSSRQGHGYTF. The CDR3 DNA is TGTGCCAGCAGTTCCCGACAGGGGCATGGCTACACCTTC. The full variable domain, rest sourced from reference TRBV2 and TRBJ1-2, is EPEVTQTPSHQVTQMGQEVILRCVPISNHLYFYWYRQILGQKVEFLVSFYNNEISEKSEIFDDQFSVERPDGSNFTLKIRSTKLEDSAMYFCASSSRQGHGYTFGSGTRLTVV.

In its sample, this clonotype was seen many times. The CDR3 nucleotides are TGTGCTAGTGGTTTGAGCGGGAGGCCCAATGAGCAGTTCTTC. This sequence encodes CASGLSGRPNEQFF. J is TRBJ2-1 and V is TRBV12-5; TRBD2 matches 9 bases. Germline loops: CDR1 LGHNT, CDR2 FRNRAP. This CDR3 region has 14 residues. V shed 2 bases and J 6 bases; nucleotides not matched to a gene: 2.

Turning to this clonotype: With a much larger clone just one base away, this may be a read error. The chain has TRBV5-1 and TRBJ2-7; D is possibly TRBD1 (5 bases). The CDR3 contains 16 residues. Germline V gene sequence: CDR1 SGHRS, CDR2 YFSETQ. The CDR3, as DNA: TGCGCCAGCAGCCCCCACACAGGACCGATCTCCTCCGAGCAGTACTTC. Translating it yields CASSPHTGPISSEQYF.

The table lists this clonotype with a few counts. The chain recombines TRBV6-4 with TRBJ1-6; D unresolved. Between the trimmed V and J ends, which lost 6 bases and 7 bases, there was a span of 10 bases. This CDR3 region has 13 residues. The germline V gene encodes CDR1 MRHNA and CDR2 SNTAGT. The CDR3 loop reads CASSKESNSPLHF. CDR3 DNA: TGTGCCAGCAGCAAGGAATCAAATTCACCCCTCCACTTT.

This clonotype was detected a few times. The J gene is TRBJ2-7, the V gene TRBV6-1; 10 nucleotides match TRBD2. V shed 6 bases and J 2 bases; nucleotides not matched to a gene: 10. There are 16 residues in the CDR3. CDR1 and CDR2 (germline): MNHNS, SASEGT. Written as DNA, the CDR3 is TGTGCCAGCAGACCTACGACTAGCGGGCCTACCTACGAGCAGTACTTC. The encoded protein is CASRPTTSGPTYEQYF.

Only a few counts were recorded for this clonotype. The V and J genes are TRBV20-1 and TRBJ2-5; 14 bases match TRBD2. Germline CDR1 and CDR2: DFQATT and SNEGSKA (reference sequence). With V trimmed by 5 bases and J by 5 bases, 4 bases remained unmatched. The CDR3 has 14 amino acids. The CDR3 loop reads CSAGLAGGPETQYF. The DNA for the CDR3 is TGCAGTGCTGGACTAGCGGGAGGTCCTGAGACCCAGTACTTC.

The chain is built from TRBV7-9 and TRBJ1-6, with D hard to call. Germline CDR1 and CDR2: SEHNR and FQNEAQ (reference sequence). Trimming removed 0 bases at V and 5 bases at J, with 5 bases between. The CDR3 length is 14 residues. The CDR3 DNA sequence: TGTGCCAGCAGCTTAGCTGATAATAATTCACCCCTCCACTTT. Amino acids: CASSLADNNSPLHF.

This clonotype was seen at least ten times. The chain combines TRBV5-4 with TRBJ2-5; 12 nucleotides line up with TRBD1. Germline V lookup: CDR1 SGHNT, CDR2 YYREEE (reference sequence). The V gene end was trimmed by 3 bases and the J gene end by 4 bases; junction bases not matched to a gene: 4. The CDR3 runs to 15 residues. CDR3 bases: TGTGCCAGCAGCTGGGGACAGGGGGCCGTAGAGACCCAGTACTTC. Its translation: CASSWGQGAVETQYF.

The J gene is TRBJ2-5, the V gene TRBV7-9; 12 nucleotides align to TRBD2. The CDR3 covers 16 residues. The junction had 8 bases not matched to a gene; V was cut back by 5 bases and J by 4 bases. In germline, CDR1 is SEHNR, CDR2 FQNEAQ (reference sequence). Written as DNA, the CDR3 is TGTGCCAGCAGCCTCCGACTAGCGGGAGTAGGAGAGACCCAGTACTTC. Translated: CASSLRLAGVGETQYF.

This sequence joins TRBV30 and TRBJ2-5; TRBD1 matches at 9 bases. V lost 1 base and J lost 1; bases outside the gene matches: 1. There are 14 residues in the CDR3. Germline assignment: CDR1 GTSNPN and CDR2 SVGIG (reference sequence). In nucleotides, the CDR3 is TGTGCCTGGAGTGGGGACAGGGTCCAAGAGACCCAGTACTTC. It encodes CAWSGDRVQETQYF. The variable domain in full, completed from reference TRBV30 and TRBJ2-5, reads SQTIHQWPATLVQPVGSPLSLECTVEGTSNPNLYWYRQAAGRGLQLLFYSVGIGQISSEVPQNLSASRPQDRQFILSSKKLLLSDSGFYLCAWSGDRVQETQYFGPGTRLLVL.

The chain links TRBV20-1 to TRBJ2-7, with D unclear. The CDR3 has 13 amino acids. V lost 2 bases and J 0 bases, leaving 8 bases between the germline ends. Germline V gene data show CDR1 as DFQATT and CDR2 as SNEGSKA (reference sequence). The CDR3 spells CSARSQTSYEQYF. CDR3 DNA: TGCAGTGCTAGATCACAAACCTCCTACGAGCAGTACTTC.